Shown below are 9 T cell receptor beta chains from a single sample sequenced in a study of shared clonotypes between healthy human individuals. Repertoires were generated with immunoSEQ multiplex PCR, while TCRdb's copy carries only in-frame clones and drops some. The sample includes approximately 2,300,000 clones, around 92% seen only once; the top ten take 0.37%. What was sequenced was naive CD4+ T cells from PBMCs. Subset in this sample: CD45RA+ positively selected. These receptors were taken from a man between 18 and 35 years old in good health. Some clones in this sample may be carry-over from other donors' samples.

CDR3 sequence reads: CASSLAGMGEKLFF. As DNA, the CDR3 is TGCGCCAGCAGCTTGGCTGGGATGGGTGAAAAACTGTTTTTT. The V gene is TRBV5-1, the J gene TRBJ1-4; no clear D gene. The CDR3 totals 14 residues. Germline V lookup: CDR1 SGHRS, CDR2 YFSETQ. The V end lost 0 bases, the J end lost 7 bases, and 10 bases lay between the germline ends.

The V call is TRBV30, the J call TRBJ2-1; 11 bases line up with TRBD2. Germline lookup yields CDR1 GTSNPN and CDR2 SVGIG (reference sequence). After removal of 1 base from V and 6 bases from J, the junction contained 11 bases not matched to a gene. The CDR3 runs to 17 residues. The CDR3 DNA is TGTGCCTGGAGTGCTTACACCGGGACTAGCGGCTCCAATGAGCAGTTCTTC. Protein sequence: CAWSAYTGTSGSNEQFF.

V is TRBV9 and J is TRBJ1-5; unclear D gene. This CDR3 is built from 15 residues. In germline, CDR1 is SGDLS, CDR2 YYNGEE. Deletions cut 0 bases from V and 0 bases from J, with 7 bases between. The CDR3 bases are TGTGCCAGCAGCGTAGGGGATTTTAGCAATCAGCCCCAGCATTTT. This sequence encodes CASSVGDFSNQPQHF.

The CDR3 DNA sequence: TGTGCCATCAGTGAGTCGGGACAGGAAAGATCCTATGGCTACACCTTC. Its protein product is CAISESGQERSYGYTF. The chain uses TRBV10-3 and TRBJ1-2; the match to TRBD1 covers 8 bases. V shed 0 bases and J 4 bases; nucleotides not matched to a gene: 7. The CDR3 is 16 residues long. Germline loops: CDR1 ENHRY, CDR2 SYGVKD.

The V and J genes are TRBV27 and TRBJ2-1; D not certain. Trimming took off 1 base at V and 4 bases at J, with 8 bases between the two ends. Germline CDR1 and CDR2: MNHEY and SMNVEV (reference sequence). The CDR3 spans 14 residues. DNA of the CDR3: TGTGCCAGCAGTTTATACCAGAATTACAATGAGCAGTTCTTC. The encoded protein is CASSLYQNYNEQFF.

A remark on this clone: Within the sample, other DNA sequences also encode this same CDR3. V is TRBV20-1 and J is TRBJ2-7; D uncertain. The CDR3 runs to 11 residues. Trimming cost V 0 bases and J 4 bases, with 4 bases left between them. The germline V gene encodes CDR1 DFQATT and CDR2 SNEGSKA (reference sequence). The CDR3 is CSARDQYEQYF. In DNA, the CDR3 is TGCAGTGCTAGAGATCAATACGAGCAGTACTTC.

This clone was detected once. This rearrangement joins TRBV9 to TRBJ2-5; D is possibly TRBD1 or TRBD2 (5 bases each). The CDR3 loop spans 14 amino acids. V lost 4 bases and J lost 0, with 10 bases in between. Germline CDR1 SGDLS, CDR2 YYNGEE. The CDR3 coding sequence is TGTGCCAGCAGCCTGGGGGTGGACCAAGAGACCCAGTACTTC. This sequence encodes CASSLGVDQETQYF.

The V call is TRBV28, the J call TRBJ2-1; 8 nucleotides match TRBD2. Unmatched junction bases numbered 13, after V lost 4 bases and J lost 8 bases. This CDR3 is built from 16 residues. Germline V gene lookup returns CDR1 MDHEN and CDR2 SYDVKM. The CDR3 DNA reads TGTGCCAGCAGTTCCCCGGGAGGGCCGGGTTTTGATGAGCAGTTCTTC. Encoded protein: CASSSPGGPGFDEQFF.

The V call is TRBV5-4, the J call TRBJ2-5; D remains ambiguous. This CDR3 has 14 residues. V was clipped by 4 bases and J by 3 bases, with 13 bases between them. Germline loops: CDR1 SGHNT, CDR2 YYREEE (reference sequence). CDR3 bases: TGTGCCAGCAGCCCACATGGGGATAAAGAGACCCAGTACTTC. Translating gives CASSPHGDKETQYF.